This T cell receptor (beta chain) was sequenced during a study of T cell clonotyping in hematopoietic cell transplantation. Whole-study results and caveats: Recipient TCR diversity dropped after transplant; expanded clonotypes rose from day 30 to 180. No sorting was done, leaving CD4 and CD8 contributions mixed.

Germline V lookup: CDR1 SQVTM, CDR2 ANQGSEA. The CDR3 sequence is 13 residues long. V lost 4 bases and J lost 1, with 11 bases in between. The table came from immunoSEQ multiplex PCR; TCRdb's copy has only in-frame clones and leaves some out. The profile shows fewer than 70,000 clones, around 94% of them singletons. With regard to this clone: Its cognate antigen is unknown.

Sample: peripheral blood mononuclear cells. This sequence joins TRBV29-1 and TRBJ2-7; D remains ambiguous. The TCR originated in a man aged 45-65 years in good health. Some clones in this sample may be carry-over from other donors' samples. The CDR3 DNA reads TGCAGCGTTGCCGGAGTAATTTCCTACGAGCAGTACTTC. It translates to CSVAGVISYEQYF.